Below, 2 T cell receptor beta chains from the same sample are listed, as sequenced in a study of cytomegalovirus exposure and HLA in healthy donors. Vbeta (60) and Jbeta (13) primers were used in the PCR. The data were produced by immunoSEQ multiplex PCR, yet TCRdb's version contains in-frame clones alone and is incomplete. The repertoire has 110,000 or so clones, about four fifths of them found once; the top ten carry 2% to 2.5%. Specimen: PBMCs. The receptors were sampled from a woman aged 35 to 49 in good health and CMV-seronegative.

The genes are TRBV28 and TRBJ1-1, with 9 bases aligning to TRBD1. After removal of 6 bases from V and 0 bases from J, the junction contained 8 bases not matched to a gene. Germline loops: CDR1 MDHEN, CDR2 SYDVKM. This CDR3 is built from 16 residues. CDR3 loop: CASRPKGQGLNTEAFF. The CDR3 nucleotides are TGTGCCAGCAGACCTAAGGGACAGGGACTGAACACTGAAGCTTTCTTT.

The chain uses TRBV18 and TRBJ2-7, with D perhaps TRBD2 (6 bases). From germline, CDR1 is KGHSH and CDR2 LQKENI. Trimming left V 3 bases short and J 2 bases short, with 8 bases between. The CDR3 totals 13 residues. The CDR3 sequence: CASSPSGAYEQYF. In DNA, the CDR3 is TGTGCCAGCTCACCTTCGGGGGCCTACGAGCAGTACTTC.